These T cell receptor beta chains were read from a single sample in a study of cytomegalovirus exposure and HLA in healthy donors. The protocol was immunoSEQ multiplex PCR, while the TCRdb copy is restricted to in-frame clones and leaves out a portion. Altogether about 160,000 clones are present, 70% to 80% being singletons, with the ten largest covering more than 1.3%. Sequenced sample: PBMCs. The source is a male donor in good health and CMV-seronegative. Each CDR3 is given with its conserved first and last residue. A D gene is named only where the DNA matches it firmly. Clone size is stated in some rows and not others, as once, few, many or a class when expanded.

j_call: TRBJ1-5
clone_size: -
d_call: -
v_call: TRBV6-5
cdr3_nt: TGTGCCAGCAGTTACAGGGGCAGCCAGCCCCAGCATTTT
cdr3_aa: CASSYRGSQPQHF

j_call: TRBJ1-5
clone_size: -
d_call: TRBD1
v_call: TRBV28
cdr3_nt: TGTGCCAGCAGTTTACCTACAGGGGACTCTCAGCCCCAGCATTTT
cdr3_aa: CASSLPTGDSQPQHF

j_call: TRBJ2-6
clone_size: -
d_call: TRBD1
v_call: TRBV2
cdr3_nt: TGTGCCAGCAGTGAAGCGATTGGACAGGGCCCCCACTCTGGGGCCAACGTCCTGACTTTC
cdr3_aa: CASSEAIGQGPHSGANVLTF

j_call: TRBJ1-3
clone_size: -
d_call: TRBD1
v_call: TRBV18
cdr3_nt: TGTGCCAGCTCACCACTCCGGGACAGGGTGAGCACCATATATTTT
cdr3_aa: CASSPLRDRVSTIYF

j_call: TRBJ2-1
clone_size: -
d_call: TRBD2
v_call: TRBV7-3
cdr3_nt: TGTGCCAGCAGCTTAACGGCTAGCGGGAGTATCGGTGAGCAGTTCTTC
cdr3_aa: CASSLTASGSIGEQFF

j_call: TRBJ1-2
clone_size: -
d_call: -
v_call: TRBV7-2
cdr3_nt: TGTGCCAGCAGCCTACACAAACAGACTAACTATGGCTACACCTTC
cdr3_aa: CASSLHKQTNYGYTF

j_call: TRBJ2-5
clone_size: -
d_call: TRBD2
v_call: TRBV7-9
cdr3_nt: TGTGCCAGCAGCCCCCCCGGCGGGAGGGGGGAGACCCAGTACTTC
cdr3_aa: CASSPPGGRGETQYF

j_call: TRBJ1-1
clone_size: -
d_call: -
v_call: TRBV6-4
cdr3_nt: TGTGCCAGCAGTGACAGGGGTGGTACTGAAGCTTTCTTT
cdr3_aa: CASSDRGGTEAFF

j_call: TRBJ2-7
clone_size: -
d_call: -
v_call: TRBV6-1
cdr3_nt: TGTGCCAGCAAGTCCAGGACAGACTTCGGGGAGCAGTACTTC
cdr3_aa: CASKSRTDFGEQYF

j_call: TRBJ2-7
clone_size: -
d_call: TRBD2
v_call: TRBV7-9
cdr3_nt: TGTTCCAGCAGCTTCTTCCGGACTAGCGGCTCCTTTGAGCAGTACTTC
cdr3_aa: CSSSFFRTSGSFEQYF

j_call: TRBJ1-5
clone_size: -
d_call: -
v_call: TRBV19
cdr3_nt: TGTGCCAGTAGTACAGGGTTTAGCAATCAGCCCCAGCATTTT
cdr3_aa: CASSTGFSNQPQHF

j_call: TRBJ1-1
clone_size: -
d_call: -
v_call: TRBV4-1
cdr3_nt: TGCGCCAGCAGCCAAGGAACACAGGGTTGGACTGAAGCTTTCTTT
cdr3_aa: CASSQGTQGWTEAFF

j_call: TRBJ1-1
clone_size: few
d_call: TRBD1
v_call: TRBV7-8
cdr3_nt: TGTGCCAGCAGGGGCACAGGGGGCACTGAAGCTTTCTTT
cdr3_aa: CASRGTGGTEAFF

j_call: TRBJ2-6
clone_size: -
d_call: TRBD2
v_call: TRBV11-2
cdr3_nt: TGTGCCAGCAGCTTATCCTCAGGACTAGCGTTTGGGGCCAACGTCCTGACTTTC
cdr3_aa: CASSLSSGLAFGANVLTF

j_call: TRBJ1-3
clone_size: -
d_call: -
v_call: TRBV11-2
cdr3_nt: TGTGCCAGCAGCTTAGTTCAATCGGAAATAACAGGGACAACCATATATTTT
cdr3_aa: CASSLVQSEITGTTIYF

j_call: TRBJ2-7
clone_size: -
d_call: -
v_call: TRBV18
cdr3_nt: TGTGCCAGCTCACCATGGCAGGGGCCCAACGAGCAGTACTTC
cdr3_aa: CASSPWQGPNEQYF

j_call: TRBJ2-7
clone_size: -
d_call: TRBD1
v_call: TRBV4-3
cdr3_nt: TGCGCCAGCAGCCAAGAAACGACAGGGGCCATCTCCTACGAGCAGTACTTC
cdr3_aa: CASSQETTGAISYEQYF

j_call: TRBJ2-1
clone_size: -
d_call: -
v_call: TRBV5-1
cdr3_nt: TGCGCCAGCAGCTTCGGGAGCGTTATCAATGAGCAGTTCTTC
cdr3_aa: CASSFGSVINEQFF

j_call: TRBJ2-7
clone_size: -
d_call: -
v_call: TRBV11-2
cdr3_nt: TGTGCCAGCAGCTTACCCCAGGGGCGGGAGAGTAGTTACGAGCAGTACTTC
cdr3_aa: CASSLPQGRESSYEQYF

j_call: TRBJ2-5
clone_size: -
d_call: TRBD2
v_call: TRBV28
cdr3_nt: TGTGCCACCAGGACTAGCGGAGAGACCCAGTACTTC
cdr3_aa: CATRTSGETQYF

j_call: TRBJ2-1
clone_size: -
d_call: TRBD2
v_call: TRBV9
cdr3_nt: TGTGCCAGCAGCGTAGCAAGGGGACTACGCTACAATGAGCAGTTCTTC
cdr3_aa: CASSVARGLRYNEQFF

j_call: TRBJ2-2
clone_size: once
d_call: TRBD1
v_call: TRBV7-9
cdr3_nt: TGTGCCAGCACCCGACAGGGGAACACCGGGGAGCTGTTTTTT
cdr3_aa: CASTRQGNTGELFF

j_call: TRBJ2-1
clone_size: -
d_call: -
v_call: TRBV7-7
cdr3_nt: TGTGCTAGCAGCTTAGCCCTAAGACAGGATCCTCTTCTTTACAATGAGCAGTTCTTC
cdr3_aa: CASSLALRQDPLLYNEQFF

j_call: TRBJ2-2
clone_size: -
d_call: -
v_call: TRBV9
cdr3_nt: TGTGCCAGCAGCGTGGGGCCCTGGAACACCGGGGAGCTGTTTTTT
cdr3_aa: CASSVGPWNTGELFF

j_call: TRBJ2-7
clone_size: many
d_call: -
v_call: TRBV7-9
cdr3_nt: TGTGCCAGCAGCTTAGTCGGTGTGGGGCGTGAGCAGTACTTC
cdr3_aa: CASSLVGVGREQYF

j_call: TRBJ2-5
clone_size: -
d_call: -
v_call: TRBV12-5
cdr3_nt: TGTGCTAGTGGTTTGCCTGTAAACGAGGAGACCCAGTACTTC
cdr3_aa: CASGLPVNEETQYF

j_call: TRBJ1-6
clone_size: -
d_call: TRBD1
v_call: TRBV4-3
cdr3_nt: TGCGCCAGCAGCCCCGGGGACAGCTCACCCCTCCACTTT
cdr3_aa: CASSPGDSSPLHF

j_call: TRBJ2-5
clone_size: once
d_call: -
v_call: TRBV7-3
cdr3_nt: TGTGCCAGCAGCTTAAGCGGGGGCCGGGAGACCCAGTACTTC
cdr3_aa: CASSLSGGRETQYF

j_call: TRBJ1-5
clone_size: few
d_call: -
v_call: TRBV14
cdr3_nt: TGTGCCAGCGGCCTTAGGACAGATAGCAATCAGCCCCAGCATTTT
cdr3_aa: CASGLRTDSNQPQHF

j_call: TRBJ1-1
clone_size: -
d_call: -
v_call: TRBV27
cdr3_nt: TGTGCCAGCAGTTTAGAGTTCGGGGGGCCGGATGAAGCTTTCTTT
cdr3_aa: CASSLEFGGPDEAFF

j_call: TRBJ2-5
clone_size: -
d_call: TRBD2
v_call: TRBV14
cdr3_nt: TGTGCCAGCAGCCAAGATTGGACTAGCGGGGGCCAAGAGACCCAGTACTTC
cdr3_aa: CASSQDWTSGGQETQYF

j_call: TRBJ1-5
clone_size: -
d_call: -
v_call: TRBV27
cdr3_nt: TGTGCCAGCAGTCCGGAGAGGAATCAGCCCCAGCATTTT
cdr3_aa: CASSPERNQPQHF

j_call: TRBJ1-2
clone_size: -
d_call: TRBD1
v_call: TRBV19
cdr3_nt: TGTGCCAGTAGTTTAGGACAGGGGCTATACGACTATGGCTACACCTTC
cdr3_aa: CASSLGQGLYDYGYTF

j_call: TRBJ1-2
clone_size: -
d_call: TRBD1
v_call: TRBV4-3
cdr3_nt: TGCGCCAGCAGCCAAAGGAGGGGGCAATATGGCTACACCTTC
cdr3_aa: CASSQRRGQYGYTF

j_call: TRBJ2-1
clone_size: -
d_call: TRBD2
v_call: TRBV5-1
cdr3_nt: TGCGCCAGCAGCTTGGCCCTAGCGGGAGGGCGTGAGCAGTTCTTC
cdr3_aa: CASSLALAGGREQFF

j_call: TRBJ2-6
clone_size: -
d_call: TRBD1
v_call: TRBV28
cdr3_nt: TGTGCCACCTTGGACCGTACAGGGGTCGGGGCCAACGTCCTGACTTTC
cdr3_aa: CATLDRTGVGANVLTF

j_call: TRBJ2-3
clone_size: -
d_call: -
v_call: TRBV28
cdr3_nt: TGTGCCACCAAGGAAGCGGGCACAGATACGCAGTATTTT
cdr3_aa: CATKEAGTDTQYF

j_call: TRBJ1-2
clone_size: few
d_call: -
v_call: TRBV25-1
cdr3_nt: TGTGCCAGCAGGGCGGGCTATGGCTACACCTTC
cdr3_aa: CASRAGYGYTF

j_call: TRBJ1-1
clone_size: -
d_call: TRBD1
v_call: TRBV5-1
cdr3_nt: TGCGCCAGCAGACCCCAGGGGGCGAACACTGAAGCTTTCTTT
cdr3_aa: CASRPQGANTEAFF

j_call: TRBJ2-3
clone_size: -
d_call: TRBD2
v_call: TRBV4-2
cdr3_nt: TGTGCCAGCAGCCAAGGGGTAGCGGGAGGGTCTGGGGATACGCAGTATTTT
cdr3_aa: CASSQGVAGGSGDTQYF

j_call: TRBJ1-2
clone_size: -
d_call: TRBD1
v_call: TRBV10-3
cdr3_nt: TGTGCCATCAGTGAGACATCCGGGACAGTCAACTATGGCTACACCTTC
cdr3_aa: CAISETSGTVNYGYTF

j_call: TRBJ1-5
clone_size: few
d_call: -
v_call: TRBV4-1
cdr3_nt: TGCGCCAGCAGCCAAGACCCAGGGCCGGAGCCCCAGCATTTT
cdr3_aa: CASSQDPGPEPQHF

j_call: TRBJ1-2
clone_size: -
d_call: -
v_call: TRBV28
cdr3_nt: TGTGCCAGCAGTACCGCAGTTAACTATGGCTACACCTTC
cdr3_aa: CASSTAVNYGYTF

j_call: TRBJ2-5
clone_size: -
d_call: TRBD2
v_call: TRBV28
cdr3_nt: TGTGCCAGCAGTTTATTTACTAGCGGGGGCCAAGAGTCTCCACAAGAGACCCAGTACTTC
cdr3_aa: CASSLFTSGGQESPQETQYF

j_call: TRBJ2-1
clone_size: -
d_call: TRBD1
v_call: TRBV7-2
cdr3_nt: TGTGCCAGCAGCTTCCCCGGGACAGGATCCCACAATGAGCAGTTCTTC
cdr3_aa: CASSFPGTGSHNEQFF

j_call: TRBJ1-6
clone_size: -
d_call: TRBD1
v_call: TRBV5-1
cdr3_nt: TGCGCCAGCAGCTTCGGACAGGGAAATTCACCCCTCCACTTT
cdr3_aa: CASSFGQGNSPLHF

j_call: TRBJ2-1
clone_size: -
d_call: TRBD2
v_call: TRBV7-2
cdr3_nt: TGTGCCAGCAGTTTCAGCGGGAGAAAAAACAATGAGCAGTTCTTC
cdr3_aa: CASSFSGRKNNEQFF

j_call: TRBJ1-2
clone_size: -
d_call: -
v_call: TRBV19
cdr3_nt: TGTGCCAGTAGTATGGGGTTCGAGGGCTATGGCTACACCTTC
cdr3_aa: CASSMGFEGYGYTF

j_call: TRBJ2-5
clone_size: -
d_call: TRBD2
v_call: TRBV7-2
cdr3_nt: TGTGCCAGCAGTTCGACTAGCGGGAGGAACAGGGAGACCCAGTACTTC
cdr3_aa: CASSSTSGRNRETQYF

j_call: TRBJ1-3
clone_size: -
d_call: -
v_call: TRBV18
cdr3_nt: TGTGCCAGCTCACCTGGCAGTTCTGGAAACACCATATATTTT
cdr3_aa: CASSPGSSGNTIYF

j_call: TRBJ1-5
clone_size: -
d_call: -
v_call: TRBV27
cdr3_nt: TGTGCCAGCAGTCACCGGGGTTTTAGCAATCAGCCCCAGCATTTT
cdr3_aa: CASSHRGFSNQPQHF

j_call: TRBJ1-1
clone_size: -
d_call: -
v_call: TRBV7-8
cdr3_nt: TGTGCCAGCAGCTTAGCTCGGGGGTACACTGAAGCTTTCTTT
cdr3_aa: CASSLARGYTEAFF

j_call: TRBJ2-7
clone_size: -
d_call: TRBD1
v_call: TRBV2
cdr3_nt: TGTGCCAGCAGTGGGACAGGATACGAGCAGTACTTC
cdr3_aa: CASSGTGYEQYF

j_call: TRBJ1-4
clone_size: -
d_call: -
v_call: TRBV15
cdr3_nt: TGTGCCACCAGCAGAGTAGGACAAAATAACCCTAATGAAAAACTGTTTTTT
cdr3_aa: CATSRVGQNNPNEKLFF

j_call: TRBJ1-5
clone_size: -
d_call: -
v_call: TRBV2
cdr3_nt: TGTGCCAGCAGTGAACAGGGTCGTAATCAGCCCCAGCATTTT
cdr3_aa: CASSEQGRNQPQHF

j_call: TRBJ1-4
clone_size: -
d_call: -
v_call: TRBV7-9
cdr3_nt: TGTGCCAGCAGCCATTTATTACAGCCCGCGAATGAAAAACTGTTTTTT
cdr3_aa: CASSHLLQPANEKLFF

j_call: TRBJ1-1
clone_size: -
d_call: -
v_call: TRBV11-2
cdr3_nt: TGTGCCAGCAGCTTTGGATGGGGACAAAACGGTGAAGCTTTCTTT
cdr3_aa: CASSFGWGQNGEAFF

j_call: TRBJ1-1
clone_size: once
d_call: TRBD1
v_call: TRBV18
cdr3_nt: TGTGCCAGCTCACAGATGGACAGGGAAGCTTTCTTT
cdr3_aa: CASSQMDREAFF